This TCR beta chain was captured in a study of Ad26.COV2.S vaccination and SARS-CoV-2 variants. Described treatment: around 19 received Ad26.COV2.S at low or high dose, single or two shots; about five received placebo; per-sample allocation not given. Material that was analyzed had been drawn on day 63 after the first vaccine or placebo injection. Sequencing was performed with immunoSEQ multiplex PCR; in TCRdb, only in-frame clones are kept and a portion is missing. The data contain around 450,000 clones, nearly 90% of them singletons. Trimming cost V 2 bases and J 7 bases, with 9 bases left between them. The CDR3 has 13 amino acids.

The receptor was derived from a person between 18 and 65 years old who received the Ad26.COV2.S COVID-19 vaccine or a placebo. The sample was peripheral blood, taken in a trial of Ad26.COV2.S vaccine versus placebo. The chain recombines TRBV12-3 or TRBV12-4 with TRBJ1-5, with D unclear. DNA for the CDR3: TGTGCCAGCAGTTTACGGGGTTGGCAGCCCCAGCATTTT. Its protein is CASSLRGWQPQHF.